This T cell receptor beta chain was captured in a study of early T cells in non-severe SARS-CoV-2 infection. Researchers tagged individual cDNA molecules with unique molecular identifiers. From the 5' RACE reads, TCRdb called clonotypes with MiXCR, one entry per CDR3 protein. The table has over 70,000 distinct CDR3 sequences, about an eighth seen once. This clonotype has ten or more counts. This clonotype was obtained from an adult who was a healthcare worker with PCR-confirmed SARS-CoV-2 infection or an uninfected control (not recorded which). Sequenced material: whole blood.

The DNA of the CDR3 is TGTGCCAGCCGCCCTGGGACAAACATCAACACTGAAGCTTTCTTT. Its translation: CASRPGTNINTEAFF. The chain combines TRBV7-9 with TRBJ1-1; tentatively, D is TRBD1 (6 bases). V was shortened by 8 bases and J by 2 bases, with 18 bases between the two germline ends. This CDR3 is built from 15 residues. CDR1 SEHNR and CDR2 FQNEAQ come from the germline V gene (reference sequence).